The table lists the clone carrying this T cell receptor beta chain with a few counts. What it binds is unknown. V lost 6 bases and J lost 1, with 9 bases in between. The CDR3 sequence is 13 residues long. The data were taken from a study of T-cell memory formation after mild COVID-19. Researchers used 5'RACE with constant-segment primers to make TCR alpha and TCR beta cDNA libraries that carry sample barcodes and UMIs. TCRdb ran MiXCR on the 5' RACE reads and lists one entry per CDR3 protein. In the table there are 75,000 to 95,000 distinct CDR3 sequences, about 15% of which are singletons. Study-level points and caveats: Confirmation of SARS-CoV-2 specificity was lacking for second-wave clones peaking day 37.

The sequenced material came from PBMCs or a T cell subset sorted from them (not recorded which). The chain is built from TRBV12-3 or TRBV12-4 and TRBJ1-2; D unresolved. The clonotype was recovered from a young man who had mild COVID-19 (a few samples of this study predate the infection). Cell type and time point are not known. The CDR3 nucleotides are TGTGCCAGCAGCTACAGTTTTAACTATGGCTACACCTTC. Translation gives CASSYSFNYGYTF.